What follows are 2 T cell receptor beta chains derived from one specimen sequenced in a study of T cells in narcolepsy. Repertoires were generated with immunoSEQ multiplex PCR, while TCRdb's copy carries only in-frame clones and drops some. The table shows over 25,000 clones, with 75% to 90% occurring only once. Sequencing was done on a sample of CD45RA- memory CD4+ T cells from PBMCs. The receptors stem from a human donor with narcolepsy.

V usage is TRBV7-9 and J usage is TRBJ1-6, with D hard to call. Per germline, CDR1 SEHNR and CDR2 FQNEAQ (reference sequence). This CDR3 comprises 14 residues. V was trimmed by 4 bases and J by 9 bases, leaving 13 bases between them. The CDR3 bases are TGTGCCAGCAGCTCGGACGGAGAAGGTTCACCCCTCCACTTT. Protein: CASSSDGEGSPLHF.

V is TRBV27 and J is TRBJ1-2; D remains ambiguous. The CDR3 extends over 13 amino acids. Trimming stripped 2 bases from V and 2 bases from J, with 6 bases between. CDR1 MNHEY and CDR2 SMNVEV come from the germline V gene (reference sequence). CDR3 DNA: TGTGCCAGCAGTTTAATACCCAACTATGGCTACACCTTC. Protein product: CASSLIPNYGYTF.